These T cell receptor beta chains were read from a single sample in a study of long-term antiretroviral therapy in people with HIV. The protocol was immunoSEQ multiplex PCR, while the TCRdb copy is restricted to in-frame clones and leaves out a portion. The profile shows approximately 16,000 clones, around four fifths of them singletons. The specimen comprised unsorted PBMCs, sampled 3.1 to 3.3 years after starting antiretroviral therapy. The receptors originated from a woman in her 40s with HIV. The CDR3 runs from the conserved cysteine through the conserved F or W. The D gene is left open where the match is weak. Not every row has a clone size; where given, it reads once, few, many or a size class.

clone size | CDR3 length | J gene | D gene | V gene | CDR3 DNA | CDR3 protein
once | 15 | TRBJ1-1 | . | TRBV6-1 | TGTGCCAGCAGCGTCGGGACCCGAGGCAGGACTGAAGCTTTCTTT | CASSVGTRGRTEAFF
. | 17 | TRBJ2-5 | TRBD2 | TRBV5-6 | TGTGCCAGCAGCCATCAAAGAGAGCTAGCGGGGCTAGAGACCCAGTACTTC | CASSHQRELAGLETQYF
. | 14 | TRBJ1-2 | TRBD1 | TRBV29-1 | TGCAGCGCCACATTGGAAAGACAGGGATATGGCTACACCTTC | CSATLERQGYGYTF
once | 15 | TRBJ2-5 | . | TRBV11-2 | TGTGCCAGCAGCTCCGGGTCGGCGGGATGGGAGACCCAGTACTTC | CASSSGSAGWETQYF
. | 14 | TRBJ2-1 | . | TRBV7-9 | TGTGCCAGCAGCTTAGGCGGATTCGGCAATGAGCAGTTCTTC | CASSLGGFGNEQFF
. | 14 | TRBJ2-2 | . | TRBV6-5 | TGTGCCAGCAGCTACAGGTCTTTCACCGGGGAGCTGTTTTTT | CASSYRSFTGELFF
. | 15 | TRBJ2-1 | TRBD2 | TRBV6-5 | TGTGCCAGCAGTTTTCTAGCGGGGACCTACAATGAGCAGTTCTTC | CASSFLAGTYNEQFF
. | 14 | TRBJ2-1 | TRBD2 | TRBV19 | TGTGCCAGTAGGATCGGGGGGGCCGATAATGAGCAGTTCTTC | CASRIGGADNEQFF
once | 12 | TRBJ1-3 | . | TRBV30 | TGTGCCTGGAAAAGGTCCGGAAACACCATATATTTT | CAWKRSGNTIYF
. | 16 | TRBJ1-2 | TRBD1 | TRBV6-1 | TGTGCCAGCAGTGAAGTATTCGGGACAGGGGGCCGTGGCTACACCTTC | CASSEVFGTGGRGYTF
. | 14 | TRBJ2-7 | . | TRBV6-5 | TGTGCCAGCAGTTCCTCGGGACTCGAGGGCGAGCAGTACTTC | CASSSSGLEGEQYF
. | 15 | TRBJ1-2 | TRBD1 | TRBV7-8 | TGTGCCAGCAGCTTGCTGGGGGACAGACACTATGGCTACACCTTC | CASSLLGDRHYGYTF
. | 13 | TRBJ1-2 | . | TRBV29-1 | TGCAGCGTTGAACGGCAGGGGTTGGGTGGCTACACCTTC | CSVERQGLGGYTF
. | 15 | TRBJ1-4 | TRBD1 | TRBV7-2 | TGTGCCAGCAGCTCAAGACAGGGGTCTAATGAAAAACTGTTTTTT | CASSSRQGSNEKLFF
few | 14 | TRBJ1-2 | TRBD1 | TRBV5-4 | TGTGCCAGCAGTCAGGACAGGGGGACGGGCGGCTACACCTTC | CASSQDRGTGGYTF
. | 14 | TRBJ1-2 | . | TRBV18 | TGTGCCAGCTCACCGGCCTCCGTGGCCTATGGCTACACCTTC | CASSPASVAYGYTF
. | 14 | TRBJ2-7 | . | TRBV6-5 | TGTGCCAGCAGTTATCGGGCAGCTACCTACGAGCAGTACTTC | CASSYRAATYEQYF
. | 14 | TRBJ2-4 | . | TRBV6-6 | TGTGCCAGCAGTTACGTCGGGGCGGGGAGCATTCAGTACTTC | CASSYVGAGSIQYF
. | 13 | TRBJ1-3 | . | TRBV2 | TGTGCCAGCAGTGAGAGGGAGGGAAACACCATATATTTT | CASSEREGNTIYF
. | 15 | TRBJ2-7 | . | TRBV10-3 | TGTGCCATCAGTGTCCAGTCGATGGGCTCCTACGAGCAGTACTTC | CAISVQSMGSYEQYF
few | 14 | TRBJ1-2 | . | TRBV6-1 | TGTGCCAGCAGTGAAGTAAACCACAACTATGGCTACACCTTC | CASSEVNHNYGYTF
. | 14 | TRBJ1-2 | . | TRBV6-5 | TGTGCCAGCACCCCGGGGGGGGGAGGCTATGGCTACACCTTC | CASTPGGGGYGYTF
. | 18 | TRBJ2-1 | TRBD2 | TRBV10-3 | TGTGCCATCAGTGAGTATCCCGGGCGGGGGAGCTCCTACAATGAGCAGTTCTTC | CAISEYPGRGSSYNEQFF
. | 15 | TRBJ2-7 | . | TRBV5-4 | TGTGCCAGCAGCCTGGGGGTTAGGGAGATCGACGAGCAGTACTTC | CASSLGVREIDEQYF
. | 13 | TRBJ1-5 | . | TRBV30 | TGTGCCTATAGCCGGGGGATGAACCAGCCCCAGCATTTT | CAYSRGMNQPQHF
. | 12 | TRBJ2-7 | . | TRBV25-1 | TGTGCCAGCAGTGGAGGGAGTTACGAGCAGTACTTC | CASSGGSYEQYF
. | 16 | TRBJ1-1 | TRBD1 | TRBV7-2 | TGTGCCAGCAGCTTCGGACAGGGGTCCAGGAACACTGAAGCTTTCTTT | CASSFGQGSRNTEAFF
. | 13 | TRBJ1-6 | TRBD1 | TRBV4-1 | TGCGCCAGCAGCCAACAGGGGGGTTCACCCCTCCACTTT | CASSQQGGSPLHF
. | 14 | TRBJ1-4 | . | TRBV6-5 | TGTGCCAGCAGCTTAGACAGAACTAATGAAAAACTGTTTTTT | CASSLDRTNEKLFF
. | 13 | TRBJ1-2 | TRBD1 | TRBV30 | TGTGCCTGGAGTGTGGCACAGGGGAATGGCTACACCTTC | CAWSVAQGNGYTF
. | 17 | TRBJ2-7 | . | TRBV7-9 | TGTGCCAGCAGTAGACTATTCACAGGGAATTCCTCCTACGAGCAGTACTTC | CASSRLFTGNSSYEQYF